This T cell receptor (beta chain) was sequenced for a study of blood T cell repertoires in COVID-19. Study in general: Samples of COVID-19 (acute and convalescent) were obtained from the United States, Italy and Spain. T cells, B-cell-depleted T cells, or PBMCs provided the cDNA or gDNA that served as material.

Here immunoSEQ multiplex PCR was the method, and the copy in TCRdb shows in-frame clones only, minus some. The data hold 15,000 to 20,000 clones, with over 75% observed a single time. Germline assignment: CDR1 SGHRS and CDR2 YFSETQ. J was trimmed by 0 bases and V by 3 bases; bases with no gene match: 9. CDR3 length: 18 amino acids. This TCR was recovered from a man aged 80 or over with acute or convalescent COVID-19. V usage is TRBV5-1 and J usage is TRBJ1-6; TRBD1 aligns across 7 bases. Sequencing used peripheral blood. CDR3 amino acids: CASSSVSQGRSYNSPLHF. Here the CDR3 DNA reads TGCGCCAGCAGCTCGGTCTCACAGGGGCGCTCCTATAATTCACCCCTCCACTTT.